This T cell receptor (beta chain) was captured in a study of blood T cells in healthy people across ages. About the research overall: About one barcoded beta molecule per two T cells was captured by template switching. Findings and caveats of the study: Aged donors had fewer naive CD4+ cells and lower diversity than long-lived donors.

Primed by a sample-barcoded 5' primer and a J-beta primer mix, a second PCR proceeded for 7 to 11 cycles. TCRdb re-called the 5' RACE reads with MiXCR, one entry per CDR3 protein. Counted here are roughly 800,000 distinct CDR3 sequences, 55% to 75% occurring once; the ten biggest clones make up over 20%. Germline lookup yields CDR1 SGHTA and CDR2 FQGNSA. CDR3 length: 13 residues. Trimming removed 0 bases from V and 0 bases from J, with 0 bases in between. This clonotype has more than one count but fewer than ten. The antigen remains undetermined. This TCR was recovered from a man aged 25 to 45 in good health. The chain joins TRBV7-2 to TRBJ1-3; D is undetermined. Sequenced input: blood. The CDR3 DNA follows: TGTGCCAGCAGCTTAGCCTCTGGAAACACCATATATTTT. This encodes CASSLASGNTIYF.